The clone carrying this TCR beta chain was observed at least ten times. Its target is unknown. From germline, CDR1 is DFQATT and CDR2 SNEGSKA (reference sequence). The CDR3 length is 16 residues. With 1 base clipped from V and 1 base from J, the junction kept 6 bases outside the gene matches. The entry originates in a study of regulatory T cells in long-lasting Graves disease. In building TCR beta libraries, iRepertoire HTBI primers were used together with Arm-PCR of CDR3 regions. Via MiXCR, TCRdb re-called the multiplex PCR reads, giving one row per CDR3 protein. Of about 420,000 distinct CDR3 sequences detected, roughly 15% appear once; the ten largest clones hold 20% to 25%. General study results and limits: There were preferences for TRBV28, TRBJ1-2 and TRBJ2-5 in persistent disease.

Time point described: newly diagnosed GD, antithyroid drugs for less than 3 months. Construction of the TCR library relied on RNA isolated from PBMCs. Another study also made use of these data, one on T cells in Graves' hyperthyroidism and ophthalmopathy. That study reports: HTBI primers were the set used in a first-round RT-PCR of the TCR CDR3. In simple terms, a model built on 13 V-J features told ophthalmopathy apart from stable hyperthyroidism.

Sequences were derived from peripheral blood mononuclear cells (PBMCs), sampled at new diagnosis, from a patient treated with antithyroid drugs. The TCR originated in a woman aged 18 to 35 with Graves disease. V usage is TRBV20-1 and J usage is TRBJ2-1; TRBD2 matches at 8 bases. The CDR3 reads CSARVTPSGSYNEQFF. The CDR3 DNA reads TGCAGTGCTAGAGTTACCCCTAGCGGGTCCTACAATGAGCAGTTCTTC.